The source of this TCR beta chain is a study of OX40 agonist ivuxolimab in advanced cancers. The wider study: Across the patients, intravenous ivuxolimab was delivered every 2 weeks at 0.01 to 10 mg/kg. Participants, 80% to 90% male, averaged around 60 years of age, ranging from about 23 to 90. General study results and limits: At 0.1 to 3.0 mg/kg, CD4+ and CD8+ blood T cells expanded clonally by week 6.

Assay: immunoSEQ multiplex PCR; the TCRdb copy retains only in-frame clones and omits some. There are tens of thousands of clones in the sample; 86% occur only once, and 28% lies in the top ten. This CDR3 is built from 14 residues. The V end was cut by 6 bases, the J end by 6 bases, with 15 bases between. Germline V gene lookup returns CDR1 MNHEY and CDR2 SMNVEV (reference sequence). Systemic immunosuppression or a history of autoimmune disease excluded patients. On this clone: Its specificity is not known.

The sample here was CD4+ or CD8+ T cells sorted from blood, taken in a trial of the OX40 agonist ivuxolimab. The clonotype was recovered from an adult with an advanced solid tumor such as melanoma, head and neck, liver or kidney cancer. The chain joins TRBV27 to TRBJ1-5; possibly TRBD1 for D (5 bases). The CDR3 spells CASRRGVGSQPQHF. The CDR3 DNA reads TGTGCCAGCAGAAGAGGGGTGGGGAGTCAGCCCCAGCATTTT.